This T cell receptor (beta chain) was recovered during a study of molecular identifiers for immune sequencing clone quantification. Background on the study: Replicate runs used RNA from roughly 20,000 or 100,000 naive CD8 cells, which was split five ways into aliquots, and four of those aliquots were then sequenced.

TCRdb re-called the PCR reads through MiXCR, storing one row per CDR3 protein. Of hundreds of thousands of distinct CDR3 sequences listed, about 25% were seen once; the top ten hold 0.78%. The CDR3 extends over 16 amino acids. The germline V gene has CDR1 MNHEY and CDR2 SVGEGT. J lost 6 bases, V lost 6 bases, and 14 bases had no gene match. V and J are TRBV6-2 or TRBV6-3 and TRBJ1-1; 9 bases line up with TRBD1. The sample consisted of naive CD8+ T cells from blood, with Jurkat cell RNA spiked in. Subset in this sample: FACS-sorted CD8+CD4-CCR7+CD45RA+ naive T cells. This TCR derives from a human donor in good health. Some libraries in this study had Jurkat cell RNA spiked in. CDR3 protein: CASSRSGTGIWAEAFF. The CDR3 nucleotides read TGTGCCAGCAGCCGATCCGGGACAGGGATTTGGGCTGAAGCTTTCTTT.